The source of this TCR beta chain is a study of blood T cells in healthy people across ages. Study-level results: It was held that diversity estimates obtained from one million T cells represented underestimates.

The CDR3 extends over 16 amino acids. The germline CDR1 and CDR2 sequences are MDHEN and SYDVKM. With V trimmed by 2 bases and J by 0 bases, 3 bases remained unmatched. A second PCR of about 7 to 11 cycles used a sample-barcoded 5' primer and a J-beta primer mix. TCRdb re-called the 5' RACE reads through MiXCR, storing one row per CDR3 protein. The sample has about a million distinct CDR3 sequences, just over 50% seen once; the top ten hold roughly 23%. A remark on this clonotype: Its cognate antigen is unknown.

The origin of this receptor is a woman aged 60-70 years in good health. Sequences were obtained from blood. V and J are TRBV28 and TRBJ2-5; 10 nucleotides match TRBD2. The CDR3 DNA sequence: TGTGCCAGCAGTTTAGACCTAGCGGGAGACCAAGAGACCCAGTACTTC. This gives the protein CASSLDLAGDQETQYF.